Shown below are 18 T cell receptor beta chains from a single sample sequenced in a study of breast tumors, draining lymph nodes, adjacent tissues. TCRdb redid the calling of the multiplex PCR reads with MiXCR, one entry per CDR3 protein. The sample consists of around 120,000 distinct CDR3 sequences, 20% of them appearing once. Breast cancer patients provided tissue from their axillary draining lymph nodes. Sequenced sample: axillary lymph node tissue. The receptors originated from a female donor with breast cancer. Some clones in this sample may be carry-over from other donors' samples.

This clonotype was counted ten times or more. The chain couples TRBV7-9 to TRBJ2-3, with D uncertain. This CDR3 has 13 residues. The V and J ends lost 4 bases and 4 bases respectively, with 9 bases between them. CDR1 SEHNR and CDR2 FQNEAQ come from the germline V gene (reference sequence). The CDR3 reads CASSYQGPDTQYF. CDR3 DNA: TGTGCCAGCAGCTACCAAGGCCCAGATACGCAGTATTTT.

Concerning this clonotype itself: This may be a read error, as it is one base from a much larger clone. The chain joins TRBV30 to TRBJ2-5; no firm D call. Trimming removed 1 base from V and 5 bases from J, with 8 bases in between. The CDR3 contains 12 residues. Germline V lookup: CDR1 GTSNPN, CDR2 SVGIG (reference sequence). The CDR3 reads CAWSALEETQYF. Here the CDR3 DNA reads TGTGCCTGGAGTGCACTGGAGGAGACCCAGTACTTC.

This clonotype occurred many times. The V gene is TRBV20-1, the J gene TRBJ1-5; no clear D gene. The germline gives CDR1 DFQATT, CDR2 SNEGSKA (reference sequence). Trimming pared 3 bases from V and 4 bases from J, leaving 10 bases between. CDR3 length: 13 residues. In DNA, the CDR3 is TGCAGTGCTAGTTTTAGTGCTAATCAGCCCCAGCATTTT. It specifies CSASFSANQPQHF.

Of note for this clonotype: At one end, the junction sequence differs from germline, possibly due to a read error. The rearrangement links TRBV7-8 to TRBJ1-3, with D tentatively TRBD1 (5 bases). The CDR3 has 15 residues. Germline assignment: CDR1 SGHVS and CDR2 FQNEAQ. CDR3 in DNA: TGTGCCAGCAGCTCCAACTGGGGCTCTGGAGACACCATATATTTT. Residues: CASSSNWGSGDTIYF.

Concerning this clonotype itself: A much more abundant neighbour one base away suggests this may be a read error. The CDR3 loop is CASSLVLAGAYNGQFF. The DNA of the CDR3 is TGCGCCAGCAGCTTGGTTCTAGCGGGAGCCTACAATGGGCAGTTCTTC. This chain links TRBV5-1 with TRBJ2-1; 10 bases match TRBD2. The CDR3 consists of 16 residues. Germline CDR1 and CDR2: SGHRS and YFSETQ.

On this clonotype itself: A read error is possible here, since a much larger clone lies one base away. The chain combines TRBV3-1 with TRBJ2-7, with 7 bases fitting TRBD1. Trimming cost V 4 bases and J 2 bases; bases outside gene matches: 8. This CDR3 is built from 15 residues. Germline CDR1 reads LGHDT; CDR2 reads YNNKEL (reference sequence). CDR3: CASSLQGGSPYEQYF. In DNA, the CDR3 is TGTGCCAGCAGCCTCCAAGGGGGCAGCCCCTACGAGCAGTACTTC.

In regard to this clonotype: Given a much more abundant clone one base away, this may be a read error. The chain uses TRBV2 and TRBJ2-2, with D hard to call. This CDR3 contains 15 residues. Germline loops: CDR1 SNHLY, CDR2 FYNNEI. The DNA of the CDR3 is TGTGCCAGCGGTGAGTCGGGCTTCTTGCCCGGGGAGCTGTTTTTT. This translates into CASGESGFLPGELFF. Complete variable domain (other parts from reference TRBV2 and TRBJ2-2): EPEVTQTPSHQVTQMGQEVILRCVPISNHLYFYWYRQILGQKVEFLVSFYNNEISEKSEIFDDQFSVERPDGSNFTLKIRSTKLEDSAMYFCASGESGFLPGELFFGEGSRLTVL.

The sample holds a few counts of this clonotype. This chain links TRBV12-3 or TRBV12-4 with TRBJ2-2; a possible D gene is TRBD1 (5 bases). This CDR3 is built from 15 residues. V was clipped by 6 bases and J by 2 bases, with 13 bases between them. DNA for the CDR3: TGTGCCAGCAGCCAGCTTGGGGCCAACACCGGGGAGCTGTTTTTT. Residues: CASSQLGANTGELFF.

This clonotype came up many times. V and J are TRBV5-1 and TRBJ2-7, with D possibly matching TRBD2 (5 bases). This CDR3 is 15 amino acids long. The V end was cut by 4 bases, the J end by 5 bases, with 19 bases between. The germline CDR1 and CDR2 sequences are SGHRS and YFSETQ. The CDR3 loop reads CASSARLSAGNEQYF. The CDR3, as DNA: TGCGCCAGCAGCGCCAGGCTTAGCGCCGGAAACGAGCAGTACTTC.

This clonotype was picked up many times. The chain recombines TRBV7-9 with TRBJ2-1, with 7 positions matching TRBD2. This CDR3 spans 15 amino acids. Germline V gene lookup returns CDR1 SEHNR and CDR2 FQNEAQ (reference sequence). The V segment lost 1 base and the J segment 7 bases; nucleotides outside the gene matches: 7. Written as DNA, the CDR3 is TGTGCCAGCAGCTTAGACGGGGGGAGCGGGAATGAGCAGTTCTTC. Residues: CASSLDGGSGNEQFF.

By sample fraction, this clonotype is medium-sized. This rearrangement joins TRBV25-1 to TRBJ2-1, with 9 bases aligning to TRBD1. Germline loops: CDR1 MGHDK, CDR2 SYGVNS. The CDR3 is made up of 12 amino acids. V was clipped by 3 bases and J by 14 bases; unmatched bases: 5. This CDR3 is CASSDPTGGKFF. The CDR3 DNA reads as TGTGCCAGCAGTGACCCCACAGGGGGCAAGTTCTTC.

This clonotype was recorded at least ten times. The V and J genes are TRBV9 and TRBJ2-1, with TRBD2 matching over 7 bases. V lost 3 bases and J lost 5; bases outside the gene matches: 5. Germline V gene lookup returns CDR1 SGDLS and CDR2 YYNGEE. The CDR3 runs 14 residues. The CDR3 nucleotides are TGTGCCAGCAGCGCGCGGGAGATGAACAATGAGCAGTTCTTC. Translation gives CASSAREMNNEQFF. The full variable domain, its missing parts supplied by reference TRBV9 and TRBJ2-1, is DSGVTQTPKHLITATGQRVTLRCSPRSGDLSVYWYQQSLDQGLQFLIQYYNGEERAKGNILERFSAQQFPDLHSELNLSSLELGDSALYFCASSAREMNNEQFFGPGTRLTVL.

As for this clonotype: It may be a read error: a sequence one base away is much more abundant. The missing conserved phenylalanine or tryptophan at the end of this CDR3 makes a read error likely. This rearrangement joins TRBV19 to TRBJ2-2, with TRBD1 as a possible D gene (6 bases). Germline loops: CDR1 LNHDA, CDR2 SQIVND (reference sequence). CDR3 length equals 13 residues. Trimming took off 8 bases at V and 1 base at J, with 8 bases between the two ends. CDR3 DNA: TGTGCCAGTTGGGGACAGAACACCGGGGAGCTGTTTTTA. It yields the protein CASWGQNTGELFL.

The sample holds many counts of this clonotype. The chain uses TRBV5-1 and TRBJ1-2; D gene ambiguous. The CDR3 length is 15 residues. The germline gives CDR1 SGHRS, CDR2 YFSETQ. Deletions cut 0 bases from V and 0 bases from J, with 9 bases between. This CDR3 reads CASSLEGQANYGYTF. The CDR3 DNA reads TGCGCCAGCAGCTTGGAGGGTCAAGCTAACTATGGCTACACCTTC.

This clonotype was picked up many times. The chain employs TRBV27 and TRBJ2-1, with TRBD2 matching over 9 bases. CDR3 length: 13 amino acids. Germline V gene lookup returns CDR1 MNHEY and CDR2 SMNVEV (reference sequence). The trim removed 2 bases at V and 9 bases at J, leaving 2 bases unmatched. The CDR3 sequence is CASSLLAGIEQFF. Written as DNA, the CDR3 is TGTGCCAGCAGTTTACTAGCGGGGATTGAGCAGTTCTTC.

This clonotype was detected only a few times. The genes are TRBV7-2 and TRBJ2-4; the D gene could be TRBD1 or TRBD2 (6 bases each). Trimming shortened V by 5 bases and J by 5 bases, and 10 bases separated the two germline ends. Germline V gene sequence: CDR1 SGHTA, CDR2 FQGNSA. The CDR3 spans 13 residues. The CDR3 coding sequence is TGTGCCAGCAGCCACGGGGGCGAAAACATTCAGTACTTC. This encodes CASSHGGENIQYF.

In the case of this clonotype: Just one base apart from a much larger clone, this may be a read error. The V and J genes are TRBV6-1 and TRBJ2-7, with 11 nucleotides matching TRBD2. Germline CDR1 is MNHNS and CDR2 is SASEGT. The CDR3 length is 16 residues. The CDR3 spells CACRSLAGAAAYEQYF. The CDR3 DNA sequence: TGTGCCTGCAGATCACTAGCGGGGGCCGCAGCCTACGAGCAGTACTTC.

This clonotype turned up a few times. The chain's CDR3 is CASSPGRGRSGANVLTF. DNA for the CDR3: TGTGCCAGCAGTCCGGGCAGGGGGCGATCTGGGGCCAACGTCCTGACTTTC. V gene TRBV5-8 combines with J gene TRBJ2-6; 8 nucleotides agree with TRBD1. Germline V gene data show CDR1 as SGHTS and CDR2 as YDEGEE. With 5 bases clipped from V and 1 base from J, the junction kept 8 bases outside the gene matches. This CDR3 has 17 amino acids.